These 19 T cell receptor beta chains originate from one sample sequenced in a study of tumor-infiltrating lymphocytes in primary liver carcinoma. cDNA specific to TCR beta was made from 450 to 500 ng of total RNA, with a constant-region primer employed for priming. TCR beta libraries came from three nested multiplex PCR rounds using slightly modified ARM-PCR. Forward primers for TRBV1-TRBV30 and a C-beta reverse primer served the first two PCR rounds, at 10 cycles each. One entry per CDR3 protein results from TCRdb running MiXCR on the multiplex PCR reads. The table records about 310,000 distinct CDR3 sequences, approximately 54% of them present only once. The researchers obtained blood RNA from unsorted whole blood and also extracted germline DNA. Sequenced sample: peripheral blood. Source of these receptors: a woman younger than 45 with primary liver carcinoma and hepatitis B virus infection.

The rearrangement uses TRBV4-1 and TRBJ2-3, with a tentative D call TRBD1 (6 bases). Trimming cost V 3 bases and J 4 bases, with 14 bases left between them. The CDR3 is made up of 15 amino acids. Germline values: CDR1 MGHRA, CDR2 YSYEKL. The DNA of the CDR3 is TGCGCCAGCAGCCACACAGGGCGTGGGCCAGATACGCAGTATTTT. Translated, it gives CASSHTGRGPDTQYF.

This clonotype was found a few times. CDR3 coding DNA: TGTGCCAGCAGTTTGGTTGGGGGGGGCACAGATACGCAGTATTTT. Protein sequence: CASSLVGGGTDTQYF. The chain employs TRBV28 and TRBJ2-3; TRBD2 aligns across 7 bases. V was pared by 3 bases and J by 1 base, with 4 bases of the junction left unmatched. The CDR3 is 15 residues long. The germline V gene encodes CDR1 MDHEN and CDR2 SYDVKM.

This chain joins TRBV7-9 and TRBJ2-1; tentative D call: TRBD1 (5 bases). The CDR3 is 14 amino acids. CDR1 is SEHNR and CDR2 is FQNEAQ in the germline V gene (reference sequence). Trimming removed 1 base from V and 10 bases from J, with 14 bases in between. The CDR3 sequence: CASSLEGQAREQFF. DNA for the CDR3: TGTGCCAGCAGCTTAGAGGGGCAGGCCAGGGAGCAGTTCTTC.

This clonotype was recorded a few times. One junction end does not reproduce the germline sequence, and a read error may be involved. The CDR3, as DNA: TGTGCCAGCAGCCTGACTGGGGGGGGGCTCACCGGGGACCTGTTTTTT. Its protein product is CASSLTGGGLTGDLFF. The chain employs TRBV12-3 or TRBV12-4 and TRBJ2-2; D is perhaps TRBD2 (7 bases). The CDR3 sequence is 16 residues long.

This chain uses TRBV29-1 with TRBJ1-2; D is perhaps TRBD1 (5 bases). V lost 5 bases to trimming and J lost 5 bases, with 15 bases between them. CDR3 length equals 13 residues. Germline V CDR1 and CDR2: SQVTM, ANQGSEA. The CDR3 sequence: CSVPRPPGYGYTF. In DNA, the CDR3 is TGCAGCGTTCCCCGCCCCCCAGGGTATGGCTACACCTTC.

The chain uses TRBV21-1 and TRBJ2-7; the DNA was not used to check the table's D call, TRBD2. TRBV21-1 corresponds to a pseudogene. CDR3 length: 15 residues. The CDR3 loop reads CASSKVRREPDEQYF. The CDR3 DNA is TGTGCCAGCAGCAAAGTGAGGCGGGAGCCAGACGAGCAGTACTTC.

The table lists this clonotype with many counts. This sequence joins TRBV11-2 and TRBJ2-2, with D unresolved. Deletions cut 6 bases from V and 7 bases from J, with 21 bases between. Looked up from germline, CDR1 is SGHAT and CDR2 is FQNNGV. There are 16 residues in the CDR3. The CDR3 here is CASRWKGTPGLGELFF. The CDR3 nucleotides read TGTGCCAGCAGATGGAAGGGTACACCGGGTCTCGGGGAGCTGTTTTTT.

On this clonotype itself: A junction end diverges from the germline sequence, so it may reflect a read error. This chain joins TRBV12-3 or TRBV12-4 and TRBJ1-5, with D maybe TRBD1 (5 bases). This CDR3 has 13 residues. The CDR3 region has the DNA TGTGCCAGCAGTTTGGGGGACCGTCCGCCCCAGCACTTT. This translates into CASSLGDRPPQHF.

This CDR3 is CASSPRGDETQYF. The CDR3, as DNA: TGTGCCAGCTCACCACGGGGGGACGAGACCCAGTACTTC. V usage is TRBV18 and J usage is TRBJ2-5; D might be TRBD2 (6 bases). Per the germline V gene, CDR1 is KGHSH and CDR2 is LQKENI. V lost 1 base and J lost 5, with 8 bases in between. The CDR3 covers 13 residues. Supplemented by reference TRBV18 and TRBJ2-5, the full variable domain reads NAGVMQNPRHLVRRRGQEARLRCSPMKGHSHVYWYRQLPEEGLKFMVYLQKENIIDESGMPKERFSAEFPKEGPSILRIQQVVRGDSAAYFCASSPRGDETQYFGPGTRLLVL.

This clonotype was detected a few times. Given a much more abundant clone one base away, this may be a read error. The V and J genes are TRBV29-1 and TRBJ2-7; D is perhaps TRBD1 (5 bases). This CDR3 is built from 13 residues. V shed 4 bases and J shed 5 bases, with 15 bases lying between them. The germline CDR1 and CDR2 sequences are SQVTM and ANQGSEA. This CDR3 is CSVVISTADEQYF. The CDR3 DNA reads TGCAGCGTTGTAATCTCGACAGCCGACGAGCAGTACTTC.

The V call is TRBV7-8, the J call TRBJ2-1; D call uncertain. CDR1 and CDR2 (germline): SGHVS, FQNEAQ. Trimming removed 5 bases from V and 4 bases from J, with 12 bases in between. The CDR3 has 14 residues. CDR3 in DNA: TGTGCCAGCAGCATAGAGGCCGAGTACAATGAGCAGTTCTTC. Amino acid sequence: CASSIEAEYNEQFF. Filled out from reference TRBV7-8 and TRBJ2-1, the complete variable domain reads GAGVSQSPRYKVAKRGQDVALRCDPISGHVSLFWYQQALGQGPEFLTYFQNEAQLDKSGLPSDRFFAERPEGSVSTLKIQRTQQEDSAVYLCASSIEAEYNEQFFGPGTRLTVL.

This clonotype was seen a single time. Here the CDR3 omits its conserved ending phenylalanine or tryptophan, so a read error is the likely source. The chain recombines TRBV5-5 with TRBJ1-1, with 7 bases lining up with TRBD1. The trim removed 3 bases at V and 4 bases at J, leaving 9 bases unmatched. From germline, CDR1 is SGHKS and CDR2 YYEKEE (reference sequence). CDR3 length: 15 amino acids. DNA for the CDR3: TGTGCCAGCAGCTCCTACGGACAGGTCTTCACTGAAGCTTTCATT. It codes for CASSSYGQVFTEAFI.

This clonotype was recorded many times. This chain joins TRBV4-1 and TRBJ1-1; D gene uncertain. This CDR3 comprises 13 residues. Germline CDR1 and CDR2: MGHRA and YSYEKL. V gave up 4 bases and J gave up 0 bases, with 6 bases separating them. The CDR3: CASSLYLNTEAFF. CDR3 in DNA: TGCGCCAGCAGCCTCTATTTGAACACTGAAGCTTTCTTT.

This clonotype was recorded at least ten times. This chain connects TRBV6-5 to TRBJ2-2; D is undetermined. Germline V gene lookup returns CDR1 MNHEY and CDR2 SVGAGI. The V and J ends lost 4 bases and 1 base respectively, with 7 bases between them. The CDR3 extends over 14 amino acids. The CDR3: CASSSRWNTGELFF. The CDR3 DNA reads TGTGCCAGCAGTTCAAGGTGGAACACCGGGGAGCTGTTTTTT.

With regard to this clonotype: Sequence at one end of the junction differs from germline and may be a read error. CDR3 protein: CAWSLDIAKNTQYF. The CDR3 DNA reads TGTGCCTGGAGTTTGGACATAGCCAAAAACACTCAGTACTTC. This chain connects TRBV30 to TRBJ2-4; D is perhaps TRBD1 (5 bases). The germline V gene encodes CDR1 GTSNPN and CDR2 SVGIG (reference sequence). CDR3 length equals 14 residues.

In its sample, this clonotype is medium-sized. The gene calls are TRBV11-1 and TRBJ2-6, with no clear D. Between the trimmed V and J ends, which lost 7 bases and 0 bases, there was a span of 16 bases. The CDR3 totals 17 residues. Germline CDR1 SGHAT, CDR2 FQDESV (reference sequence). Here the CDR3 reads CASKGFDLVSGANVLTF. CDR3 nucleotide sequence: TGTGCCAGCAAGGGATTTGATCTCGTCTCTGGGGCCAACGTCCTGACTTTC.

Points on this clonotype: Germline and junction disagree at one end, which may indicate a read error. The rearrangement joins TRBV11-2 to TRBJ2-7; possible D gene TRBD1, 6 bases. The CDR3 spans 14 residues. The germline gives CDR1 SGHAT, CDR2 FQNNGV. The CDR3 loop is CVSSPVAGVYEQYF. The CDR3 bases are TGTGTCAGCAGCCCAGTAGCAGGGGTGTACGAGCAGTACTTC.

Only a few counts were recorded for this clonotype. The chain uses TRBV10-3 and TRBJ1-2, with D maybe TRBD1 (6 bases). The germline CDR1 and CDR2 sequences are ENHRY and SYGVKD. CDR3 length: 15 amino acids. Trimming took off 5 bases at V and 2 bases at J, with 15 bases between the two ends. This CDR3 reads CAISPGPGQNYGYTF. For the CDR3, the DNA is TGTGCCATCAGTCCCGGGCCTGGACAGAACTATGGCTACACCTTC.

Regarding this clonotype: At one boundary the junction diverges from the germline segment, which might be a read error. The chain carries TRBV5-4 and TRBJ2-3; tentatively, D is TRBD1 or TRBD2 (6 bases each). Germline V gene sequence: CDR1 SGHNT, CDR2 YYREEE (reference sequence). The CDR3 spans 15 residues. The CDR3 region is CASSSPKGGADTRYF. As DNA, the CDR3 is TGTGCCAGCAGCTCCCCCAAGGGGGGAGCCGATACGCGGTATTTT. Looking up the rest from reference TRBV5-4 and TRBJ2-3 gives the full variable domain: ETGVTQSPTHLIKTRGQQVTLRCSSQSGHNTVSWYQQALGQGPQFIFQYYREEENGRGNFPPRFSGLQFPNYSSELNVNALELDDSALYLCASSSPKGGADTRYFGPGTRLTVL.